What follows are 22 T cell receptor beta chains derived from one specimen sequenced in a study of early T cells in non-severe SARS-CoV-2 infection. MiXCR, run by TCRdb on the 5' RACE reads, gives a single entry per CDR3 protein. The sample consists of about 30,000 distinct CDR3 sequences, more than 5% of them appearing once. Sequencing was carried out using whole blood. All receptors derive from an adult who was a healthcare worker with PCR-confirmed SARS-CoV-2 infection or an uninfected control (not recorded which).

J is TRBJ2-5 and V is TRBV20-1; 10 bases fit TRBD1. This CDR3 comprises 16 residues. Per germline, CDR1 DFQATT and CDR2 SNEGSKA (reference sequence). V dropped 5 bases and J dropped 0; count of bases not matched to a gene: 9. The CDR3 DNA is TGCAGTGCTCGCCCCTGGGACAGGGGACACCAAGAGACCCAGTACTTC. Translating it yields CSARPWDRGHQETQYF.

This clonotype was detected ten times or more. The V call is TRBV19, the J call TRBJ1-5; D remains unclear. The V end was cut by 0 bases, the J end by 6 bases, with 6 bases between. Germline-derived CDR1 and CDR2 are LNHDA and SQIVND (reference sequence). The CDR3 sequence is 13 residues long. CDR3 sequence reads: CASSIEGVQPQHF. In DNA, the CDR3 is TGTGCCAGTAGTATAGAGGGCGTTCAGCCCCAGCATTTT.

This clonotype was detected many times. The J gene is TRBJ1-4, the V gene TRBV7-9, with 9 bases fitting TRBD1. Germline CDR1 is SEHNR and CDR2 is FQNEAQ (reference sequence). The CDR3 runs to 15 residues. V shed 5 bases and J 2 bases; nucleotides not matched to a gene: 3. The CDR3 sequence: CASSRTGGTNEKLFF. The CDR3, as DNA: TGTGCCAGCAGCCGTACAGGGGGCACTAATGAAAAACTGTTTTTT.

This clonotype was recorded many times. V is TRBV7-9 and J is TRBJ2-3, with 10 bases matching TRBD2. Germline V gives CDR1 SEHNR, CDR2 FQNEAQ (reference sequence). This CDR3 is built from 16 residues. The V and J ends lost 5 bases and 7 bases, in that order; junction bases with no gene match: 12. In DNA, the CDR3 is TGTGCCAGCAGCCCAACGCGAGCGGGGGGGCCCAATACGCAGTATTTT. Translated, it gives CASSPTRAGGPNTQYF.

This chain links TRBV6-5 with TRBJ2-7, with a tentative D call TRBD1 (5 bases). The CDR3 consists of 13 residues. Trimming removed 0 bases at V and 6 bases at J, with 9 bases between. Germline V gives CDR1 MNHEY, CDR2 SVGAGI. The CDR3 reads CASSYSRVGEQYF. The CDR3 DNA reads as TGTGCCAGCAGTTACTCCAGGGTTGGCGAGCAGTACTTC.

This clonotype was detected only a few times. The V call is TRBV7-9, the J call TRBJ2-1; possibly TRBD2 for D (7 bases). Germline lookup yields CDR1 SEHNR and CDR2 FQNEAQ (reference sequence). With 1 base removed from V and 2 bases from J, the gap between germline ends came to 9 bases. CDR3 length: 15 amino acids. Written as DNA, the CDR3 is TGTGCCAGCAGCTTAGGCGGGGGCACCTACAATGAGCAGTTCTTC. Protein sequence: CASSLGGGTYNEQFF.

The sample holds a few counts of this clonotype. V gene TRBV27 combines with J gene TRBJ1-1, with D unclear. CDR1 MNHEY and CDR2 SMNVEV come from the germline V gene (reference sequence). The CDR3 loop spans 13 amino acids. V lost 4 bases and J 12 bases, leaving 18 bases between the germline ends. The CDR3 sequence is CASSSNGRVEPFF. The CDR3, as DNA: TGTGCCAGCAGTTCTAATGGGCGGGTCGAACCTTTCTTT.

This clonotype was recorded at least ten times. The chain has TRBV3-1 and TRBJ2-1; D is undetermined. The V and J ends lost 1 base and 10 bases respectively, with 5 bases between them. In germline, CDR1 is LGHDT, CDR2 YNNKEL (reference sequence). CDR3 length equals 11 residues. The CDR3 sequence: CASSQAQEQFF. In DNA, the CDR3 is TGTGCCAGCAGCCAAGCTCAGGAGCAGTTCTTC.

This clonotype was counted ten times or more. The chain links TRBV29-1 to TRBJ2-7, with 10 bases that match TRBD1. This CDR3 has 15 amino acids. Germline CDR1 reads SQVTM; CDR2 reads ANQGSEA. J gave up 3 bases and V 6 bases, and 11 bases lay outside the gene matches. The CDR3 reads CSVDVGQGMFYEQYF. CDR3 DNA: TGCAGCGTCGACGTGGGACAGGGGATGTTCTACGAGCAGTACTTC.

This clonotype occurred a few times. The genes are TRBV5-1 and TRBJ2-1, with TRBD2 as a possible D gene (5 bases). The germline gives CDR1 SGHRS, CDR2 YFSETQ. This CDR3 is 16 amino acids long. V lost 0 bases to trimming and J lost 0 bases, with 10 bases between them. DNA of the CDR3: TGCGCCAGCAGCTTGGTCCCTGGGAGCTCCTACAATGAGCAGTTCTTC. It encodes CASSLVPGSSYNEQFF.

This clonotype was recorded at least ten times. The rearrangement joins TRBV20-1 to TRBJ1-5; D gene ambiguous. The V end lost 1 base, the J end lost 6 bases, and 10 bases lay between the germline ends. Looked up from germline, CDR1 is DFQATT and CDR2 is SNEGSKA (reference sequence). This CDR3 has 13 amino acids. CDR3 sequence (DNA): TGCAGTGCTAGAGCGGAGGTTGTTCAGCCCCAGCATTTT. Its translation is CSARAEVVQPQHF.

At least ten counts were recorded for this clonotype. CDR3 protein: CAWKQTNTGELFF. The CDR3 coding sequence is TGTGCCTGGAAGCAGACGAACACCGGGGAGCTGTTTTTT. The chain is built from TRBV30 and TRBJ2-2; D gene ambiguous. Trimming removed 4 bases from V and 0 bases from J, with 6 bases in between. Germline values: CDR1 GTSNPN, CDR2 SVGIG (reference sequence). The CDR3 totals 13 residues. Supplemented by reference TRBV30 and TRBJ2-2, the full variable domain reads SQTIHQWPATLVQPVGSPLSLECTVEGTSNPNLYWYRQAAGRGLQLLFYSVGIGQISSEVPQNLSASRPQDRQFILSSKKLLLSDSGFYLCAWKQTNTGELFFGEGSRLTVL.

Relative to its sample, this clonotype is medium-sized. The V gene is TRBV29-1, the J gene TRBJ2-2; 10 nucleotides agree with TRBD1. There are 16 residues in the CDR3. Germline V lookup: CDR1 SQVTM, CDR2 ANQGSEA. Unmatched junction bases numbered 7, after V lost 6 bases and J lost 0 bases. The CDR3 DNA sequence: TGCAGCGTGGGGACAGGGGACCCCTCGAACACCGGGGAGCTGTTTTTT. Protein: CSVGTGDPSNTGELFF.

This clonotype was seen many times. The rearrangement uses TRBV5-1 and TRBJ2-5, with 8 bases lining up with TRBD1. CDR3 length: 15 amino acids. Germline assignment: CDR1 SGHRS and CDR2 YFSETQ. Losses at the gene ends were 0 bases for V and 5 bases for J; bases not matched to a gene: 6. CDR3 loop: CASSLDGQGPETQYF. CDR3 bases: TGCGCCAGCAGCTTGGACGGACAGGGCCCGGAGACCCAGTACTTC.

This clonotype came up many times. The gene calls are TRBV10-3 and TRBJ2-1, with TRBD1 identical over 9 bases. The CDR3 consists of 16 residues. Germline CDR1 is ENHRY and CDR2 is SYGVKD. V trimming: 3 bases; J trimming: 5 bases; junction bases outside the gene matches: 8. The CDR3 DNA reads TGTGCCATCAGTGATTCACCCGGGACAGGGAACAATGAGCAGTTCTTC. Amino acids: CAISDSPGTGNNEQFF.

This clonotype was recorded at least ten times. This chain joins TRBV7-9 and TRBJ2-2; either TRBD1 or TRBD2 may fit D (5 bases each). Germline loops: CDR1 SEHNR, CDR2 FQNEAQ (reference sequence). V was cut by 5 bases and J by 7 bases, with 14 bases left in between. The CDR3 totals 14 residues. CDR3 sequence (DNA): TGTGCCAGCAGCCTTCCGGGACCCTTCGGGGAGCTGTTTTTT. Its protein is CASSLPGPFGELFF.

There are many counts of this clonotype. The chain carries TRBV5-4 and TRBJ1-2, with D uncertain. This CDR3 comprises 13 residues. V was pared by 3 bases and J by 4 bases, with 10 bases between. Germline CDR1 is SGHNT and CDR2 is YYREEE (reference sequence). This CDR3 reads CASSSFGSYGYTF. CDR3 nucleotide sequence: TGTGCCAGCAGCTCGTTCGGCTCCTATGGCTACACCTTC.

This clonotype was seen repeatedly, ten times or more. The V and J genes are TRBV6-6 and TRBJ1-3; D gene unclear. The CDR3 is made up of 12 amino acids. V lost 5 bases and J lost 1, with 3 bases in between. CDR1 is MNHNY and CDR2 is SVGAGI in the germline V gene (reference sequence). CDR3 DNA: TGTGCCAGCAGTAATTCTGGAAACACCATATATTTT. The encoded protein is CASSNSGNTIYF.

This clonotype appeared a few times. The chain joins TRBV12-3 or TRBV12-4 to TRBJ1-2, with unresolved D. CDR3 length: 13 amino acids. The V gene lost 6 bases and the J gene lost 6 bases, with 14 bases spanning the gap. The CDR3 DNA reads TGTGCCAGCAGCCCGGACGTGGGAAATGGCTACACCTTC. It is translated as CASSPDVGNGYTF.

This clonotype was found many times. This chain joins TRBV10-1 and TRBJ1-5; 8 bases agree with TRBD1. Trimming cost V 2 bases and J 2 bases; bases outside gene matches: 11. Germline CDR1 reads WNHNN; CDR2 reads SYGVQD (reference sequence). This CDR3 contains 18 residues. CDR3 nucleotide sequence: TGCGCCAGCAGTGAGCTTAGGACAGGGAGAATTTGCAATCAGCCCCAGCATTTT. Its translation: CASSELRTGRICNQPQHF.

This clonotype was detected ten times or more. The chain is built from TRBV10-3 and TRBJ1-1, with a possible D match to TRBD1 (6 bases). CDR3 length: 12 residues. Germline assignment: CDR1 ENHRY and CDR2 SYGVKD. Trimming stripped 7 bases from V and 7 bases from J, with 13 bases between. The CDR3 nucleotides read TGTGCCATCAACCCAGGGGAAGGTGAAGCTTTCTTT. Residues: CAINPGEGEAFF.

The V and J genes are TRBV7-9 and TRBJ1-2; 8 bases line up with TRBD1. The CDR3 sequence is 15 residues long. The V and J ends lost 4 bases and 4 bases, in that order; junction bases with no gene match: 8. CDR1 and CDR2 from the germline V gene are SEHNR and FQNEAQ (reference sequence). CDR3 DNA sequence: TGTGCCAGCAGCTCAACCGGGACAGGACCCTATGGCTACACCTTC. This encodes CASSSTGTGPYGYTF.